The 9 T cell receptor beta chains below were found in one sample sequenced in a study of blood T cells in healthy people across ages (dated by TCRdb to between 2015 and 2017). The method was 5' RACE. Sequencing instrument: Illumina HiSeq 2500. A second about 7 to 12 cycle PCR used a sample-barcoded 5' primer and a J-beta primer mix. TCRdb ran its own pipeline on the public reads, namely fastp trimming at Q25 and MiXCR clone calling, and kept in-frame beta chains. For every CDR3 protein sequence, its rows merge into one entry that carries the most common genes and DNA. The sample table holds hundreds of thousands of distinct CDR3 sequences, of which roughly 32% were seen once. Of the sample, less than 20% falls within the top ten clones. Material for sequencing was blood. Receptors originate from a woman at least 80 years old in good health. Donor details come from another sample of the same person, matched by shared clones.

This sequence joins TRBV20-1 and TRBJ2-7, with TRBD2 matching over 7 bases. CDR1 is DFQATT, CDR2 SNEGSKA, per germline (reference sequence). The CDR3 has 14 residues. V lost 2 bases to trimming and J lost 2 bases; unmatched junction nucleotides: 6. The CDR3 reads CSARTRDYPYEQYF. For the CDR3, the DNA is TGCAGTGCTAGAACTCGGGACTACCCCTACGAGCAGTACTTC.

This clonotype was detected many times. The chain carries TRBV2 and TRBJ1-1; no clear D. V lost 3 bases and J 3 bases, leaving 8 bases between the germline ends. The CDR3 runs 13 residues. Germline CDR1 SNHLY, CDR2 FYNNEI. CDR3 sequence reads: CASSEGRDTEAFF. The CDR3 coding sequence is TGTGCCAGCAGTGAGGGTAGGGACACTGAAGCTTTCTTT.

With regard to this clonotype: With a much larger clone just one base away, this may be a read error. The chain carries TRBV10-3 and TRBJ2-7; tentatively, D is TRBD2 (7 bases). The V and J ends lost 7 bases and 7 bases respectively, with 20 bases between them. The CDR3 sequence is 14 residues long. Germline values: CDR1 ENHRY, CDR2 SYGVKD. The CDR3 DNA reads TGTGCCATCAAGGGGGAGGGGGGATACAATGAGCAGTACTTC. This codes for CAIKGEGGYNEQYF.

This chain uses TRBV14 with TRBJ2-5; 11 nucleotides align to TRBD2. The CDR3 consists of 19 residues. Germline CDR1 is SGHDN and CDR2 is FVKESK. V was clipped by 0 bases and J by 4 bases; unmatched bases: 13. Written as DNA, the CDR3 is TGTGCCAGCAGCCAAGATTATGCTAGCGGGGGGCCTGTTGGAGAGACCCAGTACTTC. Encoded protein: CASSQDYASGGPVGETQYF.

The genes are TRBV21-1 and TRBJ1-6. TRBV21-1 is reported as a pseudogene. This CDR3 has 15 residues. The CDR3 nucleotides are TGTGCCAGCAGCAAAGTTGGACTGAATAATTCACCCCTCCACTTT. This encodes CASSKVGLNNSPLHF.

This clonotype showed up many times. The rearrangement joins TRBV10-3 to TRBJ1-4; 7 nucleotides align to TRBD1. J lost 4 bases, V lost 6 bases, and 5 bases had no gene match. CDR1 and CDR2 (germline): ENHRY, SYGVKD. There are 14 residues in the CDR3. The CDR3: CAIRRDSFNEKLFF. CDR3 nucleotide sequence: TGTGCCATCAGGCGGGACAGCTTTAATGAAAAACTGTTTTTT.

This clonotype occurred once. V and J are TRBV28 and TRBJ1-2, with a weak D call TRBD1 (6 bases). Germline CDR1 and CDR2: MDHEN and SYDVKM. This CDR3 has 12 amino acids. V dropped 10 bases and J dropped 3 bases, with 12 bases sitting between them. DNA of the CDR3: TGTGCCATAACGGGACAATACTATGGCTACACCTTC. It encodes CAITGQYYGYTF.

The chain uses TRBV20-1 and TRBJ1-6; the D gene is possibly TRBD1 (5 bases). V lost 4 bases, J lost 6 bases, and 10 bases lay in between. Germline CDR1 and CDR2: DFQATT and SNEGSKA (reference sequence). CDR3 size: 13 residues. This CDR3 is CSAIGGRNSPLHF. DNA for the CDR3: TGCAGTGCTATTGGGGGACGTAATTCACCCCTCCACTTT.

In regard to this clonotype: One end of the junction fails to match germline, which may point to a read error. The chain joins TRBV27 to TRBJ1-6; no reliable D call. The germline V gene has CDR1 MNHEY and CDR2 SMNVEV (reference sequence). CDR3 length: 12 amino acids. CDR3 sequence reads: CASRRESSPPHF. The DNA for the CDR3 is TGTGCCAGCAGGCGTGAGAGTTCACCCCCCCACTTT.